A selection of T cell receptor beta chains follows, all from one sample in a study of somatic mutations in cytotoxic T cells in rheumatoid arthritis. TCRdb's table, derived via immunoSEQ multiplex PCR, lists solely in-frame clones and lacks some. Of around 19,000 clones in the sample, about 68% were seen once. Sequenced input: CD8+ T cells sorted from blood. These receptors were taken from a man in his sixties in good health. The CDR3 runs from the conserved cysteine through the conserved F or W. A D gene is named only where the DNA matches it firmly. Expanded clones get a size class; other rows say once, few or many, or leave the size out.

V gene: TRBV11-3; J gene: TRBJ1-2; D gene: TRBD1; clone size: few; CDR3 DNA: TGTGCCAGCAGCACCCGACAGGGGAGGGGGAAATCGGTCTATGGCTACACCTTC; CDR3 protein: CASSTRQGRGKSVYGYTF
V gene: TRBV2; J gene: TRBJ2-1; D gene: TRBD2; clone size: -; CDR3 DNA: TGTGCCAGCAGGCCAGGGACTAGCGGACACTACAATGAGCAGTTCTTC; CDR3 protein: CASRPGTSGHYNEQFF
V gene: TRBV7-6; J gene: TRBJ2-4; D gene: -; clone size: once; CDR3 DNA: TGTGCCAGCAGCGCCGAGGAGGGCAAAAACATTCAGTACTTC; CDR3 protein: CASSAEEGKNIQYF
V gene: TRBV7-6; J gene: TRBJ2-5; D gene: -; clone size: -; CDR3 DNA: TGTGCCAGCAGCCGACTACTTTGGGAGACCCAGTACTTC; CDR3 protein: CASSRLLWETQYF
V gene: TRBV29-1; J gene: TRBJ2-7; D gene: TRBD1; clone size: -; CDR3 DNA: TGCAGCGTTGAGTGGACAGGGCCCTACGAGCAGTACTTC; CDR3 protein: CSVEWTGPYEQYF
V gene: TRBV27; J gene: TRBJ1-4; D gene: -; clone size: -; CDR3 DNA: TGTGCCAGCAAGGGGGAGGGTGAAAAACTGTTTTTT; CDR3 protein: CASKGEGEKLFF
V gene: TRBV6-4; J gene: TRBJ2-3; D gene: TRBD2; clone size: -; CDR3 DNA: TGTGCCAGCAGTATACTAGCGGGAGACACAGATACGCAGTATTTT; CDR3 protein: CASSILAGDTDTQYF
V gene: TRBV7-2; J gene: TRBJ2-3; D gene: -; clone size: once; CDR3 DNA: TGTGCCAGCAGCTTAGAGTACTCTCACACAGATACGCAGTATTTT; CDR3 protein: CASSLEYSHTDTQYF
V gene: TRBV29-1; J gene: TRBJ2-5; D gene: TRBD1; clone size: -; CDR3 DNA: TGCAGCGTTCGGACAGGGGAACAGACCCAGTACTTC; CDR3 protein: CSVRTGEQTQYF
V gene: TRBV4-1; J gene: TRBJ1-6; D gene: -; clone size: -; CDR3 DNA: TGCGCCAGCAGCCAAGCGGGTTTGAGCTCCTATAATTCACCCCTCCACTTT; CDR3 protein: CASSQAGLSSYNSPLHF
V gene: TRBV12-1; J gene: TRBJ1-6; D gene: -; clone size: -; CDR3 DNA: TGTGCCAGCAGCTTTGCCGTCTCTGGGACAGGAAGAATTAATTCACCCCTCCACTTT; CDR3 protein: CASSFAVSGTGRINSPLHF
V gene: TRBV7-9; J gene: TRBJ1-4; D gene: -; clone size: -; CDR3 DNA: TGTGCCAGCAGCTCCGTAGGGGGGGAGGATGAAAAACTGTTTTTT; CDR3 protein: CASSSVGGEDEKLFF
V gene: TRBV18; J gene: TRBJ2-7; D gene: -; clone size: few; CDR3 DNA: TGTGCCAGCTCGGCTTCTAGGACACCCTACGAGCAGTACTTC; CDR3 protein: CASSASRTPYEQYF
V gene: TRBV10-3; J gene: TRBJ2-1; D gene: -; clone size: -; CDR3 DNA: TGTGCCATCAGTGAGTCGTCGGGTTTTAATGAGCAGTTCTTC; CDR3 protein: CAISESSGFNEQFF
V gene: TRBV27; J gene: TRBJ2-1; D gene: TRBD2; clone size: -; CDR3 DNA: TGTGCCAGCAGTCCGCGGGGTAGCGGGGGGGCCTACAATGAGCAGTTCTTC; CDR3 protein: CASSPRGSGGAYNEQFF
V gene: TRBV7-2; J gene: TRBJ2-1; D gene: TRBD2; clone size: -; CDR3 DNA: TGTGCCAGCAGCTCAGGAGCGGGAGAATACTACAATGAGCAGTTCTTC; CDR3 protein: CASSSGAGEYYNEQFF
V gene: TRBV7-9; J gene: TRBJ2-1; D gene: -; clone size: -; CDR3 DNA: TGTGCCAGCAGCTTAGGCAGCGGGCTTCACAATGAGCAGTTCTTC; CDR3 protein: CASSLGSGLHNEQFF
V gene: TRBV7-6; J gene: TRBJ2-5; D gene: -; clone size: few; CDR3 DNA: TGTGCCACCGAGGGCCTGAAGACCCAGTACTTC; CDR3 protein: CATEGLKTQYF
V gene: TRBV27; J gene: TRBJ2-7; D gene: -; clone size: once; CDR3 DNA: TGTGCCAGCAGTTTCGGCGGGATCTCCTACGAGCAGTACTTC; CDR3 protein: CASSFGGISYEQYF
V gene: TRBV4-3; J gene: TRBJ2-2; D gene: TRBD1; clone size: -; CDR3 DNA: TGCGCCAGCAGCCAAGATTGGCAGGGGGACACCGGGGAGCTGTTTTTT; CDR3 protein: CASSQDWQGDTGELFF
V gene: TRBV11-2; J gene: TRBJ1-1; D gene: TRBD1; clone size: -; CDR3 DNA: TGTGCCAGCAGCAACAGGGGAGGCGGGACTGAAGCTTTCTTT; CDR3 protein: CASSNRGGGTEAFF
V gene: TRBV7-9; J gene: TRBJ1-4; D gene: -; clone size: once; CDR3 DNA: TGTGCCAGCAGACCCTGGGGAGGAGGGGAGAATGAAAAACTGTTTTTT; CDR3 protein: CASRPWGGGENEKLFF
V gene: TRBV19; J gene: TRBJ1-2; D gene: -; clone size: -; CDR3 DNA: TGTGCCAGTGGCGGGGTCTATGGCTACACCTTC; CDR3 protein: CASGGVYGYTF
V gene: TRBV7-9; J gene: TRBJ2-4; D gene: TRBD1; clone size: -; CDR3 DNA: TGTGCCAGCAGCCCGCAACCGGGACAGGGGCTCCAAAACATTCAGTACTTC; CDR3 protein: CASSPQPGQGLQNIQYF
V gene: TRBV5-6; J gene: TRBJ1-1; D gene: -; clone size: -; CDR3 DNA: TGTGCCAGCAGCTTGGTGGGCAGCCACTCCTTTGCTTTCTTT; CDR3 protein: CASSLVGSHSFAFF
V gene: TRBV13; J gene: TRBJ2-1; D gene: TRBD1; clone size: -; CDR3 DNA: TGTGCCAGCAGCTTAGGTGTAGGGGACAGGGGTTCCAATGAGCAGTTCTTC; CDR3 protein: CASSLGVGDRGSNEQFF
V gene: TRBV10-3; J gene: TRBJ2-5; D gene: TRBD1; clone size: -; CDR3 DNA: TGTGCCATCACCCGGGACAGTCTCCAAGAGACCCAGTACTTC; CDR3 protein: CAITRDSLQETQYF
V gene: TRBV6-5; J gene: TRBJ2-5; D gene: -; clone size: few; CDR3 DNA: TGTGCCAGCAGTTACTCACAGGGTTTAGAGACCCAGTACTTC; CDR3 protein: CASSYSQGLETQYF
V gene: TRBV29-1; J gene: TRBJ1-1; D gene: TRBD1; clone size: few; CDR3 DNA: TGCAGCGTTGAAGTGGTCGTGACAGGGAAGATAGCTTTCTTT; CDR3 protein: CSVEVVVTGKIAFF
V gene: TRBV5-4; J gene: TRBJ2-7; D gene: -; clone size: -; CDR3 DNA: TGTGCCAGCAGCTTTGGGCCCGATTCAGGGGAGCAGTACTTC; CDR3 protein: CASSFGPDSGEQYF
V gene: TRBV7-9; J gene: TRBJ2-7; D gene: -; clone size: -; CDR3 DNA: TGTGCCAGCAGCCCGATAGGGAGCTCCTACGAGCAGTACTTC; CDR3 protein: CASSPIGSSYEQYF
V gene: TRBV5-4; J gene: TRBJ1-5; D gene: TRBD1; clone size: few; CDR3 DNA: TGTGCCAGCAGCTCCGGGACAGAGAGTCAGCCCCAGCATTTT; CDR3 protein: CASSSGTESQPQHF
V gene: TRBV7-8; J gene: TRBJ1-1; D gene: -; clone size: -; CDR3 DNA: TGTGCCAGCAGCTTAGTGTGGGAGCAGGACACTGAAGCTTTCTTT; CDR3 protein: CASSLVWEQDTEAFF
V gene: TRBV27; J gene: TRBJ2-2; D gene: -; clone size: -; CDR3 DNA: TGTGCCAGCAGTTTAGTGAGGGGGGGATACACCGGGGAGCTGTTTTTT; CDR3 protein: CASSLVRGGYTGELFF
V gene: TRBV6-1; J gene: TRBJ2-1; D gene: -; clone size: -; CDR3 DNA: TGTGCCAGCAGTGAAAGTGACTCCGTGAAAGAGCAGTTCTTC; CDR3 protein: CASSESDSVKEQFF
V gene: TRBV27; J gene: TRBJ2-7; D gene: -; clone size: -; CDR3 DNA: TGTGCCAGCAGTTTAGGCCTTGGCGAGCAGTACTTC; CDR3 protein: CASSLGLGEQYF
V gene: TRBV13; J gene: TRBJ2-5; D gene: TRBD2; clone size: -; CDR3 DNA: TGTGCCAGCAGCTTATCGGATTCCATTCGGGGAGGGAACGAAGAGACCCAGTACTTC; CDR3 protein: CASSLSDSIRGGNEETQYF
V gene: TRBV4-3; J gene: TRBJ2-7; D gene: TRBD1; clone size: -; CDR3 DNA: TGCGCCAGCAGCGCCCGGACAGGGGGCTACGAGCAGTACTTC; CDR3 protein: CASSARTGGYEQYF
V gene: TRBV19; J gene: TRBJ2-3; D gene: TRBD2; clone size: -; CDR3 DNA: TGTGCCAGTAGAGAACCCGGGAGGGAGACAGATACGCAGTATTTT; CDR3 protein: CASREPGRETDTQYF
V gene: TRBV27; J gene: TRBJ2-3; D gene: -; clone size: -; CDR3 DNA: TGTGCCAGCAGTTTATCGGGGGGGACAGGTCCCACAGATACGCAGTATTTT; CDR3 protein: CASSLSGGTGPTDTQYF
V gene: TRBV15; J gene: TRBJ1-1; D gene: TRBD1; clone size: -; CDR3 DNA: TGTGCCACCAGCAGGGACAGGGTAAGTGGCACTGAAGCTTTCTTT; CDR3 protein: CATSRDRVSGTEAFF
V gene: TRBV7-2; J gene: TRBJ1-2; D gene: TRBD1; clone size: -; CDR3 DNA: TGTGCCAGCAGCTTTTATACAGGGGGCGGGTATGGCTACACCTTC; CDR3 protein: CASSFYTGGGYGYTF
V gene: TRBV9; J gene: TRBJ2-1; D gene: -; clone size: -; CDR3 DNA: TGTGCCAGCAGCGTAGGTGGGTGGGGGGGCAAGAATGAGCAGTTCTTC; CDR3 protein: CASSVGGWGGKNEQFF
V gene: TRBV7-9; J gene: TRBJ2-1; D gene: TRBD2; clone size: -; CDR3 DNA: TGTGCCAGCAGCTGGGGGACTAGCGGGAGTGGGTCCTACAATGAGCAGTTCTTC; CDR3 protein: CASSWGTSGSGSYNEQFF
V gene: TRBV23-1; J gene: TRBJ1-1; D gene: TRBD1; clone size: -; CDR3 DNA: TGCGCCAGCAGTCCTCCAGGGGGACAGGGTATGAACACTGAAGCTTTCTTT; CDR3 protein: CASSPPGGQGMNTEAFF
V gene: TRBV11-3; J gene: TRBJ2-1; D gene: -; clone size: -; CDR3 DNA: TGTGCCAGCAGCTTGGGGGGAAGCAATGAGCAGTTCTTC; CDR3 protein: CASSLGGSNEQFF